The 8 T cell receptor beta chains presented below share a single source sample, sequenced in a study of cytomegalovirus exposure and HLA in healthy donors. Clones were read by immunoSEQ multiplex PCR, and TCRdb kept only the in-frame ones, dropping some. The sample holds 150,000 to 200,000 clones, 86% seen once. The material sequenced was PBMCs. The receptors come from a woman between 18 and 29 years old in good health and CMV-seronegative.

The sample holds one count of this clone. The rearrangement links TRBV16 to TRBJ2-7, with 11 bases fitting TRBD1. Unmatched junction bases numbered 6, after V lost 4 bases and J lost 7 bases. The CDR3 totals 14 residues. Germline V gene sequence: CDR1 KGHSY, CDR2 FQNENV. CDR3 coding DNA: TGTGCCAGCAGCCTGTCCCGGGACAGGGGGGAGCAGTACTTC. This gives the protein CASSLSRDRGEQYF.

CDR3 in amino acids: CASSADGVFKYTF. The CDR3 region has the DNA TGTGCCAGCAGTGCCGACGGAGTCTTTAAGTACACCTTC. The V and J genes are TRBV6-1 and TRBJ1-2; D is uncertain. The V end was cut by 4 bases, the J end by 11 bases, with 17 bases between. The CDR3 has 13 residues. CDR1 and CDR2 (germline): MNHNS, SASEGT.

The chain is built from TRBV18 and TRBJ2-5; TRBD1 aligns across 8 bases. Germline CDR1 is KGHSH and CDR2 is LQKENI. V was pared by 3 bases and J by 3 bases, with 0 bases of the junction left unmatched. This CDR3 has 13 residues. The CDR3: CASSPDREETQYF. The DNA for the CDR3 is TGTGCCAGCTCACCGGACAGGGAAGAGACCCAGTACTTC.

The chain links TRBV6-5 to TRBJ1-4; possible D gene TRBD1, 6 bases. The CDR3 is made up of 15 amino acids. V lost 5 bases and J 2 bases, leaving 12 bases between the germline ends. Per germline, CDR1 MNHEY and CDR2 SVGAGI. The chain's CDR3 is CASSRGGSTNEKLFF. The CDR3 DNA reads as TGTGCCAGCAGTAGAGGGGGTTCGACTAATGAAAAACTGTTTTTT.

The rearrangement uses TRBV11-3 and TRBJ1-1, with D maybe TRBD1 (6 bases). This CDR3 is built from 13 residues. V lost 3 bases and J 4 bases, leaving 9 bases between the germline ends. The germline gives CDR1 SGHNT, CDR2 YENEEA. The CDR3 sequence is CASSLRGTTEAFF. In DNA, the CDR3 is TGTGCCAGCAGCTTGAGGGGGACCACTGAAGCTTTCTTT.

The chain uses TRBV9 and TRBJ2-2, with 10 bases that match TRBD1. Losses at the gene ends were 0 bases for V and 5 bases for J; bases not matched to a gene: 4. This CDR3 is built from 16 residues. CDR1 and CDR2 (germline): SGDLS, YYNGEE. DNA of the CDR3: TGTGCCAGCAGCGTAGTCGGGACAGGGGTTACCGGGGAGCTGTTTTTT. It yields the protein CASSVVGTGVTGELFF. The full variable domain, in which reference TRBV9 and TRBJ2-2 provide the parts outside the CDR3, is DSGVTQTPKHLITATGQRVTLRCSPRSGDLSVYWYQQSLDQGLQFLIQYYNGEERAKGNILERFSAQQFPDLHSELNLSSLELGDSALYFCASSVVGTGVTGELFFGEGSRLTVL.

This clone was seen only once. The chain carries TRBV5-1 and TRBJ1-4, with D uncertain. This CDR3 comprises 16 residues. V gave up 0 bases and J gave up 3 bases, with 12 bases separating them. Germline V gene lookup returns CDR1 SGHRS and CDR2 YFSETQ. The CDR3 nucleotides are TGCGCCAGCAGCTTGGAGGGAAACGGGGCTAATGAAAAACTGTTTTTT. It encodes CASSLEGNGANEKLFF.

The V and J genes are TRBV6-6 and TRBJ2-5; possibly TRBD1 for D (6 bases). V dropped 5 bases and J dropped 1 base, with 8 bases sitting between them. The length of the CDR3 is 13 residues. Germline CDR1 reads MNHNY; CDR2 reads SVGAGI (reference sequence). The CDR3 sequence: CASSAGVQETQYF. The CDR3 bases are TGTGCCAGCAGTGCAGGGGTCCAAGAGACCCAGTACTTC.